The 18 T cell receptor beta chains below all came from one sample that was sequenced in a study of vaccination and CD4 T cells after COVID-19. Time point defined: late sampling 161 to 241 days after vaccination in three convalescent patients. Documented treatment: roughly 10-day PBMC culture with coronavirus spike peptide pools or control peptides (ViraFEST assay). Sequenced with the Oncomine TCR Beta short-read assay was DNA taken from cultured CD4+ T cells. One entry per CDR3 protein results from TCRdb running MiXCR on the PCR reads. The data hold more than 25,000 distinct CDR3 sequences, with roughly 38% observed a single time. These TCRs are of unknown antigen specificity. The sequences come from CD4+ T cells from blood, cultured in vitro, collected about 7 months after SARS-CoV-2 vaccination. All receptors derive from a human donor who had recovered from COVID-19.

The gene calls are TRBV10-1 and TRBJ1-6; 7 positions agree with TRBD1. The length of the CDR3 is 13 residues. Germline assignment: CDR1 WNHNN and CDR2 SYGVQD (reference sequence). J gave up 10 bases and V 6 bases, and 6 bases lay outside the gene matches. The CDR3 is CASRRQGTSPLHF. The DNA for the CDR3 is TGCGCCAGCAGGAGACAGGGAACGTCACCCCTCCACTTT.

This rearrangement joins TRBV27 to TRBJ2-1; a possible D gene is TRBD2 (5 bases). The CDR3 extends over 17 amino acids. In germline, CDR1 is MNHEY, CDR2 SMNVEV (reference sequence). V lost 6 bases, J lost 0 bases, and 18 bases lay in between. In DNA, the CDR3 is TGTGCCAGCAGAGTTTACTCCGGGGATAGCTCCTACAATGAGCAGTTCTTC. Translating it yields CASRVYSGDSSYNEQFF.

This clonotype was counted between two and nine times. The gene calls are TRBV6-2 or TRBV6-3 and TRBJ2-2; no clear D gene. The germline V and J ends were trimmed by 6 bases and 1 base, with 6 bases remaining between them. There are 13 residues in the CDR3. CDR1 is MNHEY and CDR2 is SVGEGT in the germline V gene. The CDR3 DNA sequence: TGTGCCAGCAGCCGACAGAACACCGGGGAGCTGTTTTTT. This gives the protein CASSRQNTGELFF.

This sequence joins TRBV6-2 or TRBV6-3 and TRBJ2-5; D gene unclear. Germline CDR1 and CDR2: MNHEY and SVGEGT. The length of the CDR3 is 14 residues. Trimming removed 3 bases at V and 4 bases at J, with 12 bases between. The CDR3 loop is CASSYRRALETQYF. The CDR3, as DNA: TGTGCCAGCAGTTATCGTCGGGCCTTAGAGACCCAGTACTTC.

The genes are TRBV6-1 and TRBJ1-3; D may be TRBD1 (6 bases). The CDR3 runs 13 residues. The germline V and J ends were trimmed by 10 bases and 1 base, with 11 bases remaining between them. In germline, CDR1 is MNHNS, CDR2 SASEGT. CDR3: CATKGTSGNTIYF. The DNA for the CDR3 is TGTGCCACCAAAGGGACATCTGGAAACACCATATATTTT.

In this sample, this clonotype turned up a few times. The chain is built from TRBV20-1 and TRBJ2-1; D unclear. CDR1 is DFQATT, CDR2 SNEGSKA, per germline (reference sequence). CDR3 length: 15 residues. V was pared by 3 bases and J by 1 base, with 13 bases between. The CDR3 loop reads CSARGRSTSYNEQFF. CDR3 nucleotide sequence: TGCAGTGCTAGGGGTCGCAGCACATCCTACAATGAGCAGTTCTTC.

V and J are TRBV28 and TRBJ2-5, with a possible D match to TRBD2 (6 bases). The CDR3 runs 13 residues. Germline CDR1 is MDHEN and CDR2 is SYDVKM. Trimming removed 6 bases from V and 5 bases from J, with 13 bases in between. Here the CDR3 reads CASRVGGLETQYF. CDR3 DNA: TGTGCCAGCAGGGTCGGAGGGCTGGAGACCCAGTACTTC.

The chain has TRBV20-1 and TRBJ2-7; TRBD2 matches 11 bases. V was pared by 3 bases and J by 6 bases, with 7 bases of the junction left unmatched. In germline, CDR1 is DFQATT, CDR2 SNEGSKA (reference sequence). The CDR3 is 14 residues long. CDR3: CSASPLAGVFEQYF. The CDR3 bases are TGCAGTGCTAGCCCACTAGCGGGAGTCTTCGAGCAGTACTTC.

There are a few counts of this clonotype. The chain carries TRBV7-3 and TRBJ2-1; perhaps TRBD2 as D (6 bases). Trimming pared 8 bases from V and 12 bases from J, leaving 20 bases between. The germline V gene has CDR1 SGHTA and CDR2 FQGTGA. CDR3 length: 13 amino acids. Here the CDR3 DNA reads TGTGCCAGCTCCGCGGGACTGGCGTCTTGGCAGTTCTTC. It yields the protein CASSAGLASWQFF.

The chain employs TRBV28 and TRBJ1-5; D call uncertain. Germline CDR1 is MDHEN and CDR2 is SYDVKM. CDR3 length: 13 amino acids. The V and J ends lost 4 bases and 3 bases respectively, with 7 bases between them. Here the CDR3 reads CASSYQANQPQHF. As DNA, the CDR3 is TGTGCCAGCAGTTACCAGGCCAATCAGCCCCAGCATTTT.

This clonotype has more than one count but fewer than ten. CDR3 loop: CASSSGITTDTQYF. CDR3 sequence (DNA): TGTGCCAGCAGCTCGGGGATTACCACAGATACGCAGTATTTT. The J gene is TRBJ2-3, the V gene TRBV7-2; TRBD2 might be the D (5 bases). Germline loops: CDR1 SGHTA, CDR2 FQGNSA. The CDR3 has 14 residues. With 4 bases removed from V and 2 bases from J, the gap between germline ends came to 10 bases. The full variable domain, with the rest looked up from reference TRBV7-2 and TRBJ2-3, is GAGVSQSPSNKVTEKGKDVELRCDPISGHTALYWYRQSLGQGLEFLIYFQGNSAPDKSGLPSDRFSAERTGGSVSTLTIQRTQQEDSAVYLCASSSGITTDTQYFGPGTRLTVL.

This clonotype was detected only once. The chain links TRBV24-1 to TRBJ2-1; 7 bases fit TRBD2. J gave up 6 bases and V 5 bases, and 6 bases lay outside the gene matches. The CDR3 contains 14 residues. Germline V lookup: CDR1 KGHDR, CDR2 SFDVKD. The DNA of the CDR3 is TGTGCCACCAGTGCTCCGCTAGCGGTCAATGAGCAGTTCTTC. It specifies CATSAPLAVNEQFF.

V usage is TRBV7-9 and J usage is TRBJ2-1; D perhaps matches TRBD1 (5 bases). The CDR3 spans 16 residues. Trimming pared 5 bases from V and 0 bases from J, leaving 14 bases between. In germline, CDR1 is SEHNR, CDR2 FQNEAQ (reference sequence). CDR3 nucleotides: TGTGCCAGCAGCCTTGAGACAGCCAGCTCCTACAATGAGCAGTTCTTC. It codes for CASSLETASSYNEQFF.

This clonotype was picked up a small number of times. The chain links TRBV20-1 to TRBJ2-5, with D hard to call. CDR3 size: 12 residues. Germline V lookup: CDR1 DFQATT, CDR2 SNEGSKA (reference sequence). V shed 3 bases and J shed 4 bases, with 9 bases lying between them. CDR3 coding DNA: TGCAGTGCTAGGTTCGTCTCAGAGACCCAGTACTTC. This translates into CSARFVSETQYF.

This clonotype turned up a few times. This chain connects TRBV19 to TRBJ1-5; D might be TRBD1 (5 bases). Germline CDR1 is LNHDA and CDR2 is SQIVND (reference sequence). Trimming pared 5 bases from V and 4 bases from J, leaving 9 bases between. The CDR3 runs to 13 residues. In DNA, the CDR3 is TGTGCCAGTAGTGGGGACCGAAATCAGCCCCAGCATTTT. This sequence encodes CASSGDRNQPQHF.

The chain is built from TRBV19 and TRBJ2-1; maybe TRBD1 (5 bases). The germline V and J ends were trimmed by 5 bases and 4 bases, with 9 bases remaining between them. The CDR3 contains 13 residues. In germline, CDR1 is LNHDA, CDR2 SQIVND (reference sequence). The CDR3 protein is CASSGDRYNEQFF. The CDR3 DNA sequence: TGTGCCAGTAGTGGAGACAGATACAATGAGCAGTTCTTC.

This clonotype was seen a few times. The chain links TRBV6-5 to TRBJ2-5; the match to TRBD2 covers 9 bases. Unmatched junction bases numbered 7, after V lost 4 bases and J lost 1 base. The CDR3 is made up of 16 amino acids. From germline, CDR1 is MNHEY and CDR2 SVGAGI. CDR3 sequence: CASSFTAGGFQETQYF. The CDR3 nucleotides are TGTGCCAGCAGTTTCACGGCGGGAGGGTTCCAAGAGACCCAGTACTTC.

By share, this clonotype counts as medium-sized (0.01 to 0.1%). The V and J genes are TRBV15 and TRBJ1-5; maybe TRBD1 (5 bases). The CDR3 has 15 amino acids. Trimming cost V 0 bases and J 7 bases, with 13 bases left between them. Germline V gene lookup returns CDR1 LNHNV and CDR2 YYDKDF (reference sequence). In DNA, the CDR3 is TGTGCCACCAGCAGAGATTCCCAGGGAGGACAGCCCCAGCATTTT. This sequence encodes CATSRDSQGGQPQHF.